The 31 T cell receptor beta chains below all came from one sample that was sequenced in a study of T cell responses to AZD1222 COVID-19 vaccine. Libraries were prepared by immunoSEQ multiplex PCR; TCRdb keeps only in-frame clonotypes and omits some of them. The table has about 180,000 clones, about 90% seen once. This specimen was peripheral blood, taken 28 days after the second dose of the MenACWY control vaccine. Source of these receptors: an adult who received the MenACWY meningococcal vaccine as a control.

This chain links TRBV10-3 with TRBJ2-1; 12 positions agree with TRBD2. Germline V gene lookup returns CDR1 ENHRY and CDR2 SYGVKD. This CDR3 spans 15 amino acids. The V gene end was trimmed by 6 bases and the J gene end by 7 bases; junction bases not matched to a gene: 7. CDR3 DNA: TGTGCCATCAGCCCTATGACTAGCGGGAGTAATGAGCAGTTCTTC. Its protein product is CAISPMTSGSNEQFF.

V gene TRBV6-5 combines with J gene TRBJ2-7; possible D gene TRBD1, 6 bases. Trimming stripped 2 bases from V and 12 bases from J, with 11 bases between. The CDR3 covers 11 residues. Germline V gives CDR1 MNHEY, CDR2 SVGAGI. The CDR3 region has the DNA TGTGCCAGCAGTTACGGGGGACATTGGTACTTC. Translating it yields CASSYGGHWYF.

The chain couples TRBV5-1 to TRBJ2-2; D is unresolved. The CDR3 extends over 14 amino acids. Germline lookup yields CDR1 SGHRS and CDR2 YFSETQ. V dropped 1 base and J dropped 5 bases, with 9 bases sitting between them. DNA for the CDR3: TGCGCCAGCAGCTTGTCAGCACCGACCGGGGAGCTGTTTTTT. It translates to CASSLSAPTGELFF.

CDR3 DNA: TGTGCCAGCAGTCGACAGAACACCGGGGAGCTGTTTTTT. Protein: CASSRQNTGELFF. The chain has TRBV2 and TRBJ2-2; D gene unclear. Germline V gene data show CDR1 as SNHLY and CDR2 as FYNNEI. This CDR3 has 13 amino acids. The V gene lost 5 bases and the J gene lost 1 base, with 5 bases spanning the gap.

This chain uses TRBV7-7 with TRBJ2-2; D is uncertain. Germline CDR1 is SSHAT and CDR2 is FNYEAQ (reference sequence). The V end was cut by 5 bases, the J end by 4 bases, with 8 bases between. The CDR3 is 13 amino acids. CDR3 in DNA: TGTGCCAGCAGCCTACGTTCCACCGGGGAGCTGTTTTTT. Translated: CASSLRSTGELFF.

The gene calls are TRBV5-6 and TRBJ1-2; the D is unclear. The V and J ends lost 0 bases and 8 bases respectively, with 20 bases between them. The CDR3 sequence is 16 residues long. Germline CDR1 and CDR2: SGHDT and YYEEEE. The CDR3 reads CASSLERRSLGYGYTF. DNA of the CDR3: TGTGCCAGCAGCTTGGAAAGGAGGAGCCTGGGGTACGGCTACACCTTC.

The chain is built from TRBV7-9 and TRBJ2-1, with D possibly TRBD1 on 6 matching bases. This CDR3 is 15 amino acids long. V was pared by 5 bases and J by 4 bases, with 15 bases between. Germline V gene lookup returns CDR1 SEHNR and CDR2 FQNEAQ (reference sequence). The CDR3 coding sequence is TGTGCCAGCAGCGAGGGACAATGGAGGTACAATGAGCAGTTCTTC. Protein product: CASSEGQWRYNEQFF.

The V and J genes are TRBV7-2 and TRBJ1-1; D is ambiguous. CDR3 size: 13 residues. Germline lookup yields CDR1 SGHTA and CDR2 FQGNSA. V was pared by 0 bases and J by 10 bases, with 12 bases between. CDR3 coding DNA: TGTGCCAGCAGCTTAGCGAGGGTATCGGCAGCTTTCTTT. Translated: CASSLARVSAAFF.

The chain uses TRBV6-1 and TRBJ2-5; D unresolved. V gave up 5 bases and J gave up 5 bases, with 9 bases separating them. CDR1 MNHNS and CDR2 SASEGT come from the germline V gene. The CDR3 consists of 12 residues. The CDR3 reads CASSSVVETQYF. In nucleotides, the CDR3 is TGTGCCAGCAGTTCCGTGGTGGAGACCCAGTACTTC.

The gene calls are TRBV28 and TRBJ1-5; D unresolved. The germline V gene encodes CDR1 MDHEN and CDR2 SYDVKM. The CDR3 loop spans 15 amino acids. V dropped 3 bases and J dropped 1 base, with 10 bases sitting between them. CDR3 amino acids: CASSFGVGSNQPQHF. The CDR3 region has the DNA TGTGCCAGCAGTTTCGGAGTTGGGAGCAATCAGCCCCAGCATTTT. The complete variable domain, with remaining parts taken from reference TRBV28 and TRBJ1-5, reads DVKVTQSSRYLVKRTGEKVFLECVQDMDHENMFWYRQDPGLGLRLIYFSYDVKMKEKGDIPEGYSVSREKKERFSLILESASTNQTSMYLCASSFGVGSNQPQHFGDGTRLSIL.

The chain has TRBV18 and TRBJ1-6; TRBD1 aligns across 9 bases. CDR3 size: 12 residues. Germline assignment: CDR1 KGHSH and CDR2 LQKENI. Germline trimming cut 2 bases from V and 17 bases from J; bases unmatched to any gene: 4. CDR3 nucleotides: TGTGCCAGCTCACCAGGGGACAGGGTCGTCCACTTT. Translating it yields CASSPGDRVVHF.

This chain joins TRBV18 and TRBJ1-5, with D possibly TRBD1 on 5 matching bases. The V gene lost 0 bases and the J gene lost 5 bases, with 8 bases spanning the gap. The germline gives CDR1 KGHSH, CDR2 LQKENI. The CDR3 sequence is 14 residues long. The CDR3 region is CASSPPSGDQPQHF. CDR3 in DNA: TGTGCCAGCTCACCACCCTCGGGGGATCAGCCCCAGCATTTT.

The CDR3 sequence: CASSFGQPDQPQHF. The CDR3, as DNA: TGCGCCAGCAGCTTTGGACAGCCTGATCAGCCCCAGCATTTT. V and J are TRBV5-1 and TRBJ1-5; possibly TRBD1 for D (6 bases). The length of the CDR3 is 14 residues. V lost 2 bases, J lost 5 bases, and 11 bases lay in between. Germline CDR1 is SGHRS and CDR2 is YFSETQ. Filled out from reference TRBV5-1 and TRBJ1-5, the complete variable domain reads KAGVTQTPRYLIKTRGQQVTLSCSPISGHRSVSWYQQTPGQGLQFLFEYFSETQRNKGNFPGRFSGRQFSNSRSEMNVSTLELGDSALYLCASSFGQPDQPQHFGDGTRLSIL.

V and J are TRBV3-1 (or the pseudogene TRBV3-2) and TRBJ1-4, with D perhaps TRBD1 (5 bases). The V end lost 1 base, the J end lost 2 bases, and 8 bases lay between the germline ends. The V gene's germline CDR1 is LGHDT and CDR2 YNNKEL (reference sequence). The CDR3 is 15 residues long. The CDR3 DNA sequence: TGTGCCAGCAGCCAAGCGGGACGGACTAATGAAAAACTGTTTTTT. Translation gives CASSQAGRTNEKLFF.

The rearrangement uses TRBV24-1 and TRBJ2-5; no clear D. The V gene lost 2 bases and the J gene lost 4 bases, with 16 bases spanning the gap. There are 16 residues in the CDR3. Germline V lookup: CDR1 KGHDR, CDR2 SFDVKD. The CDR3 protein is CATSDSLSASRETQYF. The CDR3 bases are TGTGCCACCAGTGATTCGCTGTCGGCTAGTCGAGAGACCCAGTACTTC.

As DNA, the CDR3 is TGTGCCAGCAGCTTCGGGCTTGGCTCCTACAATGAGCAGTTCTTC. Translating it yields CASSFGLGSYNEQFF. The J gene is TRBJ2-1, the V gene TRBV5-5; no reliable D call. The CDR3 covers 15 residues. The germline V gene encodes CDR1 SGHKS and CDR2 YYEKEE (reference sequence). Between the trimmed V and J ends, which lost 2 bases and 0 bases, there was a span of 9 bases. The variable domain in full, with the rest retrieved from reference TRBV5-5 and TRBJ2-1, is DAGVTQSPTHLIKTRGQQVTLRCSPISGHKSVSWYQQVLGQGPQFIFQYYEKEERGRGNFPDRFSARQFPNYSSELNVNALLLGDSALYLCASSFGLGSYNEQFFGPGTRLTVL.

The genes are TRBV6-5 and TRBJ1-3; D gene unclear. The CDR3 is 14 residues long. CDR1 and CDR2 (germline): MNHEY, SVGAGI. The germline V and J ends were trimmed by 4 bases and 0 bases, with 7 bases remaining between them. The CDR3 coding sequence is TGTGCCAGCAGTTTGAGTAGCTCTGGAAACACCATATATTTT. It is translated as CASSLSSSGNTIYF.

The CDR3 loop is CASSLQGSPYNEQFF. The DNA of the CDR3 is TGTGCCAGCAGCTTGCAGGGCAGTCCCTACAATGAGCAGTTCTTC. The V call is TRBV7-3, the J call TRBJ2-1, with a tentative D call TRBD1 (5 bases). CDR3 length equals 15 residues. Trimming took 3 bases from V and 2 from J, leaving 11 bases between them. Germline CDR1 SGHTA, CDR2 FQGTGA. Variable domain in full (rest from reference TRBV7-3 and TRBJ2-1): GAGVSQTPSNKVTEKGKYVELRCDPISGHTALYWYRQSLGQGPEFLIYFQGTGAADDSGLPNDRFFAVRPEGSVSTLKIQRTERGDSAVYLCASSLQGSPYNEQFFGPGTRLTVL.

This clone showed up just once. This chain connects TRBV4-3 to TRBJ1-1, with TRBD1 identical over 7 bases. The V gene end was trimmed by 2 bases and the J gene end by 6 bases; junction bases not matched to a gene: 6. The CDR3 has 14 residues. CDR1 is LGHNA and CDR2 is YSLEER in the germline V gene. CDR3 residues: CASSQKTGNPEAFF. CDR3 coding DNA: TGCGCCAGCAGCCAAAAGACAGGGAATCCTGAAGCTTTCTTT.

This chain connects TRBV19 to TRBJ1-2; 7 bases fit TRBD1. The V segment lost 4 bases and the J segment 5 bases; nucleotides outside the gene matches: 10. From germline, CDR1 is LNHDA and CDR2 SQIVND (reference sequence). The length of the CDR3 is 15 residues. CDR3 sequence reads: CASSNFPGQSYGYTF. Here the CDR3 DNA reads TGTGCCAGTAGTAACTTTCCGGGACAGTCATATGGCTACACCTTC.

The chain couples TRBV10-3 to TRBJ2-7; the D is unclear. CDR3 size: 15 residues. Germline CDR1 reads ENHRY; CDR2 reads SYGVKD. V was trimmed by 2 bases and J by 10 bases, leaving 21 bases between them. The CDR3 loop reads CAISEPRGPPAKQYF. The CDR3 coding sequence is TGTGCCATCAGTGAGCCGCGTGGGCCCCCGGCGAAACAGTACTTC.

This chain joins TRBV12-3 or TRBV12-4 and TRBJ2-5; D perhaps matches TRBD1 (6 bases). The CDR3 covers 13 residues. With 3 bases removed from V and 5 bases from J, the gap between germline ends came to 10 bases. The CDR3 loop reads CASSLDSVETQYF. DNA of the CDR3: TGTGCCAGCAGTTTGGACAGTGTGGAGACCCAGTACTTC.

This clone was counted between two and nine times. The gene calls are TRBV5-4 and TRBJ1-1, with 9 bases lining up with TRBD1. After removal of 3 bases from V and 1 base from J, the junction contained 7 bases not matched to a gene. The CDR3 is made up of 16 amino acids. Germline V lookup: CDR1 SGHNT, CDR2 YYREEE (reference sequence). The CDR3 reads CASSSPGQGGNTEAFF. The CDR3 DNA follows: TGTGCCAGCAGCTCTCCGGGACAGGGAGGGAACACTGAAGCTTTCTTT.

The rearrangement uses TRBV28 and TRBJ2-7, with D tentatively TRBD1 (6 bases). Germline V gene data show CDR1 as MDHEN and CDR2 as SYDVKM. The V gene lost 8 bases and the J gene lost 2 bases, with 13 bases spanning the gap. The CDR3 loop spans 13 amino acids. As DNA, the CDR3 is TGTGCCAGCCGGGCAGGGGCTACCTACGAGCAGTACTTC. It yields the protein CASRAGATYEQYF.

CDR3: CASSDLQGYEQYF. The DNA of the CDR3 is TGTGCCAGTAGCGATTTACAGGGTTACGAGCAGTACTTC. The chain uses TRBV19 and TRBJ2-7; the D gene is possibly TRBD1 (6 bases). Germline CDR1 reads LNHDA; CDR2 reads SQIVND (reference sequence). This CDR3 region has 13 residues. Trimming removed 6 bases from V and 4 bases from J, with 13 bases in between. The full variable domain, with the rest looked up from reference TRBV19 and TRBJ2-7, is DGGITQSPKYLFRKEGQNVTLSCEQNLNHDAMYWYRQDPGQGLRLIYYSQIVNDFQKGDIAEGYSVSREKKESFPLTVTSAQKNPTAFYLCASSDLQGYEQYFGPGTRLTVT.

The chain recombines TRBV6-2 or TRBV6-3 with TRBJ1-2; possibly TRBD1 for D (6 bases). There are 13 residues in the CDR3. The germline gives CDR1 MNHEY, CDR2 SVGEGT. The V end was cut by 6 bases, the J end by 4 bases, with 12 bases between. CDR3 sequence reads: CASSETGLYGYTF. CDR3 DNA: TGTGCCAGCAGCGAAACAGGGCTCTATGGCTACACCTTC.

In DNA, the CDR3 is TGCGCCAGCAGCTTGGCGGCTAGCGGGGAGTACAATGAGCAGTTCTTC. Encoded protein: CASSLAASGEYNEQFF. V usage is TRBV5-1 and J usage is TRBJ2-1; TRBD2 matches at 9 bases. This CDR3 is 16 amino acids long. Germline V lookup: CDR1 SGHRS, CDR2 YFSETQ. Germline trimming cut 0 bases from V and 4 bases from J; bases unmatched to any gene: 5.

J is TRBJ2-7 and V is TRBV7-2, with TRBD1 matching over 7 bases. Germline V gene data show CDR1 as SGHTA and CDR2 as FQGNSA. V lost 7 bases to trimming and J lost 2 bases; unmatched junction nucleotides: 8. The CDR3 sequence is 14 residues long. The CDR3 loop is CASTYQGEAYEQYF. The CDR3 DNA reads TGTGCCAGCACCTACCAGGGGGAAGCCTACGAGCAGTACTTC.

The chain recombines TRBV7-8 with TRBJ1-2, with 8 bases fitting TRBD1. The CDR3 is 15 residues long. Trimming took 5 bases from V and 2 from J; bases not matched to a gene: 7. Germline assignment: CDR1 SGHVS and CDR2 FQNEAQ. CDR3 nucleotides: TGTGCCAGCAGCGCCTCCGGGACAGGAAACTATGGCTACACCTTC. This codes for CASSASGTGNYGYTF.

The J gene is TRBJ1-1, the V gene TRBV14; the D is unclear. The germline V gene has CDR1 SGHDN and CDR2 FVKESK. Trimming pared 2 bases from V and 4 bases from J, leaving 5 bases between. The CDR3 is 12 residues long. The CDR3 here is CASSQSRTEAFF. In nucleotides, the CDR3 is TGTGCCAGCAGCCAAAGCCGCACTGAAGCTTTCTTT. Combining the CDR3 with reference TRBV14 and TRBJ1-1 gives the whole variable domain EAGVTQFPSHSVIEKGQTVTLRCDPISGHDNLYWYRRVMGKEIKFLLHFVKESKQDESGMPNNRFLAERTGGTYSTLKVQPAELEDSGVYFCASSQSRTEAFFGQGTRLTVV.

The chain links TRBV6-5 to TRBJ1-1; 8 nucleotides match TRBD1. The CDR3 consists of 16 residues. V dropped 4 bases and J dropped 0; count of bases not matched to a gene: 7. Germline-derived CDR1 and CDR2 are MNHEY and SVGAGI. CDR3 in amino acids: CASSFRTGPMNTEAFF. For the CDR3, the DNA is TGTGCCAGCAGTTTCCGGACAGGGCCCATGAACACTGAAGCTTTCTTT.